What follows are 5 T cell receptor beta chains derived from one specimen sequenced in a study of blood T cell repertoires in COVID-19. TCRdb's table, derived via immunoSEQ multiplex PCR, lists solely in-frame clones and lacks some. Of approximately 350,000 clones listed, 80% to 90% are singletons. Material: peripheral blood. The receptors were sampled from a man younger than 45 with active or convalescent COVID-19.

The chain carries TRBV2 and TRBJ2-5, with TRBD1 identical over 11 bases. This CDR3 is 15 amino acids long. The germline V gene encodes CDR1 SNHLY and CDR2 FYNNEI. Trimming removed 6 bases from V and 7 bases from J; junction bases left unmatched: 10. The CDR3 spells CASRRDRGTLATQYF. The DNA of the CDR3 is TGTGCCAGCAGAAGGGACAGGGGGACTCTGGCGACCCAGTACTTC.

This clone was found once. The chain recombines TRBV5-1 with TRBJ2-1; 7 positions agree with TRBD2. Unmatched junction bases numbered 10, after V lost 4 bases and J lost 3 bases. This CDR3 comprises 16 residues. The V gene's germline CDR1 is SGHRS and CDR2 YFSETQ. CDR3: CASSVVRGSNYNEQFF. Written as DNA, the CDR3 is TGCGCCAGCAGCGTGGTGCGCGGGAGTAACTACAATGAGCAGTTCTTC.

The chain uses TRBV24-1 and TRBJ2-2; TRBD1 matches 8 bases. This CDR3 has 15 amino acids. J was trimmed by 6 bases and V by 3 bases; bases with no gene match: 5. Germline V lookup: CDR1 KGHDR, CDR2 SFDVKD. The DNA of the CDR3 is TGTGCCACCAGTGATCGACAGGGGATCCCCGGGGAGCTGTTTTTT. Translated: CATSDRQGIPGELFF.

The chain employs TRBV4-3 and TRBJ1-5; no reliable D call. V lost 0 bases to trimming and J lost 7 bases, with 16 bases between them. Germline CDR1 and CDR2: LGHNA and YSLEER. This CDR3 comprises 16 residues. As DNA, the CDR3 is TGCGCCAGCAGCCAAGATCACGCGGCTGAGTGGCAGCCCCAGCATTTT. Its translation: CASSQDHAAEWQPQHF.

V is TRBV5-5 and J is TRBJ1-5, with D perhaps matching TRBD1 (6 bases). Germline lookup yields CDR1 SGHKS and CDR2 YYEKEE (reference sequence). CDR3 length: 14 residues. Between the trimmed V and J ends, which lost 2 bases and 6 bases, there was a span of 12 bases. CDR3: CASSFTGIGQPQHF. The CDR3 region has the DNA TGTGCCAGCAGCTTCACAGGGATAGGTCAGCCCCAGCATTTT.